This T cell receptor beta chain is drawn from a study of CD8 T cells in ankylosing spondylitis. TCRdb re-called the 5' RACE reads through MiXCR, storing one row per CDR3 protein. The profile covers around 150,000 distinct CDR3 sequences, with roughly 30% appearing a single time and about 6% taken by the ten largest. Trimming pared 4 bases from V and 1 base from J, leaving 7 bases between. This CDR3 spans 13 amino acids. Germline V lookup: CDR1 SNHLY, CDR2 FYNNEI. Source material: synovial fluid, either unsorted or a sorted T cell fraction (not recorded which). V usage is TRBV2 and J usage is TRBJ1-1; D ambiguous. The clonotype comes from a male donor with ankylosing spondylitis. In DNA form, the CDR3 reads TGTGCCAGCAGTGCCTTGGCGAACACTGAAGCTTTCTTT. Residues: CASSALANTEAFF.